Each of the 11 T cell receptor beta chains below was sequenced from the same sample in a study of shared clonotypes between healthy human individuals. Assay: immunoSEQ multiplex PCR; the TCRdb copy retains only in-frame clones and omits some. The sample holds 780,000 or so clones, over 55% seen once. Material for sequencing was memory CD4+ T cells sorted from blood. As to subset: CD45RA-negative fraction. The receptors stem from a woman in her 30s in good health.

The CDR3 DNA sequence: TGTGCCAGCAGTTACAGGGAAGTCTCTGAAGCTTTCTTT. This sequence encodes CASSYREVSEAFF. The chain couples TRBV7-2 to TRBJ1-1, with D possibly matching TRBD1 (6 bases). The ends were cut back, 6 bases at V and 6 bases at J, with 14 bases in the middle. Germline-derived CDR1 and CDR2 are SGHTA and FQGNSA. The CDR3 consists of 13 residues.

The chain's CDR3 is CASSADGNTIYF. Here the CDR3 DNA reads TGCGCCAGCTCCGCGGACGGAAACACCATATATTTT. The V gene is TRBV5-1, the J gene TRBJ1-3; D gene ambiguous. Trimming shortened V by 7 bases and J by 4 bases, and 9 bases separated the two germline ends. The V gene's germline CDR1 is SGHRS and CDR2 YFSETQ. This CDR3 spans 12 amino acids.

This sequence joins TRBV11-2 and TRBJ2-5, with 7 bases lining up with TRBD1. The V gene's germline CDR1 is SGHAT and CDR2 FQNNGV. The CDR3 extends over 14 amino acids. The J segment lost 3 bases and the V segment lost 5 bases, leaving 6 bases of the junction unmatched. The DNA for the CDR3 is TGTGCCAGCAGCGTAGCGACAGGGAAAGAGACCCAGTACTTC. Protein: CASSVATGKETQYF.

V and J are TRBV15 and TRBJ1-4, with 12 bases fitting TRBD1. CDR3 length equals 14 residues. V gave up 3 bases and J gave up 8 bases; unmatched junction bases: 1. CDR1 is LNHNV and CDR2 is YYDKDF in the germline V gene (reference sequence). The CDR3: CATSRGQGAEKLFF. CDR3 DNA: TGTGCCACCAGCAGGGGACAGGGGGCCGAAAAACTGTTTTTT.

Comment on this clone: Other DNA sequences in this specimen translate into the identical CDR3. This chain connects TRBV10-1 to TRBJ2-5; tentatively, D is TRBD2 (6 bases). V shed 0 bases and J shed 5 bases, with 10 bases lying between them. Germline CDR1 and CDR2: WNHNN and SYGVQD (reference sequence). The CDR3 runs 14 residues. The CDR3 sequence is CASSESPGRETQYF. The CDR3 DNA reads TGCGCCAGCAGTGAGTCTCCAGGGAGGGAGACCCAGTACTTC.

The gene calls are TRBV5-1 and TRBJ2-1, with D maybe TRBD2 (6 bases). This CDR3 spans 13 amino acids. Trimming removed 3 bases from V and 9 bases from J, with 13 bases in between. The V gene's germline CDR1 is SGHRS and CDR2 YFSETQ. The CDR3 bases are TGCGCCAGCAGCTCGGTAGCGGAGCGTGAGCAGTTCTTC. It yields the protein CASSSVAEREQFF.

The chain uses TRBV30 and TRBJ2-7, with 7 bases aligning to TRBD1. Germline V CDR1 and CDR2: GTSNPN, SVGIG (reference sequence). The CDR3 runs to 15 residues. The V gene end was trimmed by 1 base and the J gene end by 3 bases; junction bases not matched to a gene: 9. The chain's CDR3 is CAWSENGGQNYEQYF. CDR3 in DNA: TGTGCCTGGAGTGAAAATGGGGGACAGAACTACGAGCAGTACTTC.

This chain uses TRBV5-1 with TRBJ2-7; possible D gene TRBD2, 5 bases. The CDR3 has 14 amino acids. The ends were cut back, 7 bases at V and 1 base at J, with 15 bases in the middle. Germline lookup yields CDR1 SGHRS and CDR2 YFSETQ. CDR3 nucleotide sequence: TGCGCCAGCCAGGCCGGTCCGGGATCCTACGAGCAGTACTTC. The encoded protein is CASQAGPGSYEQYF.

The V call is TRBV11-2, the J call TRBJ2-1; TRBD2 might be the D (6 bases). V gave up 6 bases and J gave up 8 bases, with 20 bases separating them. CDR3 length: 15 amino acids. CDR1 and CDR2 from the germline V gene are SGHAT and FQNNGV. CDR3 sequence: CASRTGTDYNDEQFF. The CDR3 region has the DNA TGTGCCAGCAGGACCGGGACTGATTACAATGATGAGCAGTTCTTC.

This chain connects TRBV10-3 to TRBJ2-1; the match to TRBD2 covers 7 bases. The V gene's germline CDR1 is ENHRY and CDR2 SYGVKD. Germline trimming cut 6 bases from V and 3 bases from J; bases unmatched to any gene: 5. The CDR3 contains 14 residues. The CDR3 DNA sequence: TGTGCCATCAGCCAGACTAGCAGCTACAATGAGCAGTTCTTC. Its protein is CAISQTSSYNEQFF.

The chain uses TRBV7-8 and TRBJ2-7; 9 nucleotides match TRBD1. With 5 bases clipped from V and 6 bases from J, the junction kept 5 bases outside the gene matches. There are 13 residues in the CDR3. Per the germline V gene, CDR1 is SGHVS and CDR2 is FQNEAQ. CDR3 sequence reads: CASSRGQGTEQYF. The CDR3 nucleotides are TGTGCCAGCAGCCGGGGACAGGGAACCGAGCAGTACTTC.